These T cell receptor beta chains were read from a single sample in a study of T cell responses to AZD1222 COVID-19 vaccine. Repertoires were generated with immunoSEQ multiplex PCR, while TCRdb's copy carries only in-frame clones and drops some. The profile shows about 120,000 clones, about 93% of them singletons. This specimen consisted of peripheral blood, obtained 28 days after the second AZD1222 dose. Receptors originate from an adult who received the AZD1222 COVID-19 vaccine. Both conserved end residues are part of each CDR3. The order of the fields is V gene, D gene, J gene, clone size, CDR3 protein, CDR3 DNA. D genes are given only for firm matches. The size entry is marked missing in some rows and otherwise reads once, few, many or a size class.

>TRBV6-5|TRBD2|TRBJ2-7|.
CASSAGGPYEQYF
TGTGCCAGCAGCGCGGGGGGGCCCTACGAGCAGTACTTC
>TRBV12-5|.|TRBJ1-3|.
CASGLVLGSGNTIYF
TGTGCTAGTGGTTTGGTACTCGGCTCTGGAAACACCATATATTTT
>TRBV5-4|.|TRBJ2-3|.
CASTGQLSTDTQYF
TGTGCCAGCACCGGACAGTTAAGCACAGATACGCAGTATTTT
>TRBV3-1/TRBV3-2|.|TRBJ2-7|.
CASSQGQSSSEQYF
TGTGCCAGCAGCCAAGGTCAATCGAGCTCCGAGCAGTACTTC
>TRBV18|.|TRBJ1-1|.
CASSPALDTEAFF
TGTGCCAGCTCACCGGCGCTGGACACTGAAGCTTTCTTT
>TRBV6-6|.|TRBJ2-7|.
CASTQGADYYEQYF
TGTGCCAGCACCCAAGGAGCGGATTACTACGAGCAGTACTTC
>TRBV3-1/TRBV3-2|.|TRBJ2-3|few
CASSPRRGDTDTQYF
TGTGCCAGCAGCCCCCGGAGGGGGGACACAGATACGCAGTATTTT
>TRBV10-3|.|TRBJ2-5|.
CAISDAAETQYF
TGTGCCATCAGTGACGCCGCGGAGACCCAGTACTTC
>TRBV12-5|.|TRBJ1-4|.
CASGDSLAGEKLFF
TGTGCTAGTGGCGACAGTCTGGCGGGTGAAAAACTGTTTTTT
>TRBV27|.|TRBJ1-6|once
CASSFFGLALHF
TGTGCCAGCAGTTTTTTCGGGCTTGCCCTCCACTTT
>TRBV5-1|TRBD2|TRBJ2-2|.
CASSPWGLERGGGELFF
TGCGCCAGCAGCCCCTGGGGACTAGAACGAGGGGGCGGGGAGCTGTTTTTT
>TRBV6-6|TRBD1|TRBJ1-4|.
CASSPDRATNEKLFF
TGTGCCAGCAGTCCGGACAGGGCAACTAATGAAAAACTGTTTTTT
>TRBV5-6|.|TRBJ2-7|once
CASSLPSGEQYF
TGTGCCAGCAGCTTGCCCAGCGGCGAGCAGTACTTC
>TRBV9|.|TRBJ2-7|.
CASSVGLEIYYEQYF
TGTGCCAGCAGCGTAGGACTAGAGATTTACTACGAGCAGTACTTC
>TRBV2|.|TRBJ2-7|.
CASRAGNEQYF
TGTGCCAGCAGAGCAGGGAACGAGCAGTACTTC
>TRBV10-3|.|TRBJ2-3|.
CAISEVVGGDTQYF
TGTGCCATCAGTGAAGTGGTCGGGGGAGATACGCAGTATTTT
>TRBV5-6|.|TRBJ2-2|.
CASSRSHRAIDTGELFF
TGTGCCAGCAGCCGTTCCCACAGGGCGATAGACACCGGGGAGCTGTTTTTT
>TRBV24-1|.|TRBJ1-1|.
CATSDLGGGTFF
TGTGCCACCAGTGATTTGGGGGGGGGAACTTTCTTT
>TRBV4-1|.|TRBJ1-5|.
CASSRGPGESQPQHF
TGCGCCAGCAGCCGCGGACCGGGGGAATCTCAGCCCCAGCATTTT
>TRBV6-5|TRBD1|TRBJ2-3|.
CASSLGQISTDTQYF
TGTGCCAGCAGCCTGGGACAGATTAGCACAGATACGCAGTATTTT
>TRBV27|TRBD1|TRBJ2-3|.
CASRDRYTDTQYF
TGTGCCAGCCGGGACAGGTACACAGATACGCAGTATTTT
>TRBV9|.|TRBJ2-1|.
CASSVGGRDNEQFF
TGTGCCAGCAGCGTAGGTGGGAGAGACAATGAGCAGTTCTTC
>TRBV15|.|TRBJ2-1|.
CATSRDPGGSSYNEQFF
TGTGCCACCAGCAGAGATCCGGGGGGCTCATCCTACAATGAGCAGTTCTTC
>TRBV9|.|TRBJ1-3|.
CASSGGRASSGNTIYF
TGTGCCAGCAGCGGGGGCAGGGCATCCTCTGGAAACACCATATATTTT
>TRBV9|.|TRBJ1-6|once
CASSVGWVGGSPLHF
TGTGCCAGCAGCGTAGGGTGGGTGGGGGGTTCACCCCTCCACTTT
>TRBV7-2|.|TRBJ2-5|.
CASSFGGRQETQYF
TGTGCCAGCAGCTTTGGGGGTCGCCAAGAGACCCAGTACTTC
>TRBV11-2|.|TRBJ2-5|.
CASGRDTQETQYF
TGTGCCAGCGGGCGAGACACCCAAGAGACCCAGTACTTC
>TRBV4-3|TRBD1|TRBJ2-1|.
CASSQEQGASYNEQFF
TGCGCCAGCAGCCAAGAACAGGGGGCTTCCTACAATGAGCAGTTCTTC
>TRBV10-3|.|TRBJ1-1|.
CAISERSNTEAFF
TGTGCCATCAGTGAACGCAGTAACACTGAAGCTTTCTTT
>TRBV3-1/TRBV3-2|.|TRBJ2-2|.
CASSQEPGELFF
TGTGCCAGCAGCCAAGAACCCGGGGAGCTGTTTTTT
>TRBV27|.|TRBJ1-6|.
CASSPEGPQLSSYNSPLHF
TGTGCCAGCAGCCCTGAGGGACCCCAATTGTCCTCCTATAATTCACCCCTCCACTTT
>TRBV24-1|TRBD1|TRBJ1-5|.
CATSDFVRGRRQPQHF
TGTGCCACCAGTGATTTCGTCAGGGGGCGTCGGCAGCCCCAGCATTTT
>TRBV7-8|TRBD2|TRBJ2-7|.
CASSWTSGGLNYEQYF
TGTGCCAGCAGCTGGACTAGCGGGGGCCTAAACTACGAGCAGTACTTC
>TRBV12-3/TRBV12-4|.|TRBJ1-3|.
CASSSQVWNTIYF
TGTGCCAGCAGTTCCCAGGTGTGGAACACCATATATTTT
>TRBV6-2/TRBV6-3|.|TRBJ2-5|few
CASSYAGQETQYF
TGTGCCAGCAGTTACGCGGGACAAGAGACCCAGTACTTC
>TRBV29-1|TRBD1|TRBJ1-1|once
CSVTEGATTEAFF
TGCAGCGTGACCGAGGGGGCGACCACTGAAGCTTTCTTT
>TRBV5-4|.|TRBJ2-1|.
CASTPIGGPPPDEQFF
TGTGCCAGCACCCCAATCGGTGGACCGCCTCCGGATGAGCAGTTCTTC